A single sample is the source of the 29 T cell receptor beta chains below, sequenced in a study of monozygotic twins with inflammatory bowel disease. TCRdb re-analyzed the 5' RACE reads; it lists each CDR3 protein once, without DNA. There are 310,000 or so distinct CDR3 sequences in the sample, with around 2% held by the top ten. Sequencing used blood. All receptors come from a human donor with ulcerative colitis or Crohn's disease, or a healthy co-twin of an affected twin (not recorded which).

V gene TRBV12-3 or TRBV12-4 combines with J gene TRBJ2-5; TCRdb designates TRBD1, a call that cannot be tested without DNA. There are 11 residues in the CDR3. The CDR3 here is CASSLGGSSYF.

This chain uses TRBV14 with TRBJ2-1; TCRdb's D gene call, TRBD2, goes unchecked for lack of DNA. The CDR3 has 17 residues. Germline assignment: CDR1 SGHDN and CDR2 FVKESK. CDR3 sequence reads: CASSQVGGQRGYNEQFF.

CDR3 sequence reads: CASSLGGRRHDSLPAFMNTEAFF. The chain recombines TRBV7-2 with TRBJ1-1. Germline V lookup: CDR1 SGHTA, CDR2 FQGNSA. This CDR3 comprises 23 residues.

This chain joins TRBV6-5 and TRBJ1-1. Germline CDR1 MNHEY, CDR2 SVGAGI. This CDR3 comprises 13 residues. CDR3 residues: CASRVRGNTEAFF.

The V and J genes are TRBV6-1 and TRBJ2-2. CDR1 is MNHNS and CDR2 is SASEGT in the germline V gene. The CDR3 sequence is 13 residues long. The CDR3 protein is CASSDSYTGELFF.

CDR3 protein: CASSLGTGAMNTEAFF. V gene TRBV5-5 combines with J gene TRBJ1-1; without DNA, the TCRdb call of TRBD1 cannot be checked. The CDR3 covers 16 residues. Germline CDR1 is SGHKS and CDR2 is YYEKEE (reference sequence).

The chain employs TRBV29-1 and TRBJ2-7; TCRdb outputs TRBD2, but without DNA this stays unchecked. Germline V gives CDR1 SQVTM, CDR2 ANQGSEA. The CDR3 spans 14 residues. CDR3: CSAAGLAGSYEQYF.

The CDR3 loop is CSADLGGRVGMQYF. The chain couples TRBV20-1 to TRBJ2-4; TCRdb selects TRBD1, and the lack of DNA leaves this call unchecked. Germline V gene data show CDR1 as DFQATT and CDR2 as SNEGSKA (reference sequence). The CDR3 covers 14 residues.

J is TRBJ2-3 and V is TRBV5-1; the D gene TCRdb calls, TRBD1, cannot be checked with no DNA. CDR1 is SGHRS and CDR2 is YFSETQ in the germline V gene. The CDR3 is 16 amino acids. The CDR3: CARAGGESPYANTQYF.

The V gene is TRBV7-9, the J gene TRBJ1-5. Germline V gene sequence: CDR1 SEHNR, CDR2 FQNEAQ (reference sequence). The CDR3 has 14 residues. The chain's CDR3 is CASSLYDHNQPQHF. Looking up the rest from reference TRBV7-9 and TRBJ1-5 gives the full variable domain: DTGVSQNPRHKITKRGQNVTFRCDPISEHNRLYWYRQTLGQGPEFLTYFQNEAQLEKSRLLSDRFSAERPKGSFSTLEIQRTEQGDSAMYLCASSLYDHNQPQHFGDGTRLSIL.

The V call is TRBV7-2, the J call TRBJ1-2; TCRdb's assignment of TRBD1 cannot be checked, as there is no DNA. CDR1 is SGHTA and CDR2 is FQGNSA in the germline V gene. CDR3 length: 15 amino acids. This chain's CDR3 is CASSLGRTLGYGYTF.

The V gene is TRBV6-6, the J gene TRBJ2-1. Per the germline V gene, CDR1 is MNHNY and CDR2 is SVGAGI (reference sequence). The CDR3 has 12 amino acids. The chain's CDR3 is CASSYSGNEQFF.

The rearrangement uses TRBV6-2 or TRBV6-3 and TRBJ2-7; the D gene TCRdb calls, TRBD2, cannot be checked with no DNA. The CDR3 is made up of 16 amino acids. CDR1 is MNHEY and CDR2 is SVGEGT in the germline V gene. CDR3 loop: CASSPWTSGASYEQYF.

J is TRBJ2-2 and V is TRBV12-3 or TRBV12-4; absent DNA, TCRdb's TRBD1 call cannot be checked. CDR3 length: 18 residues. The CDR3 sequence is CASSLVSGDLKYTGELFF.

The J gene is TRBJ2-5, the V gene TRBV5-4; TCRdb designates TRBD2, a call that cannot be tested without DNA. The CDR3 sequence is 14 residues long. CDR1 is SGHNT and CDR2 is YYREEE in the germline V gene (reference sequence). The CDR3 region is CASSLDRSGETQYF.

The CDR3 is CASAPRQSYGYTF. The rearrangement links TRBV12-3 or TRBV12-4 to TRBJ1-2; TCRdb's D gene call, TRBD1, goes unchecked for lack of DNA. The CDR3 is made up of 13 amino acids.

The chain links TRBV12-3 or TRBV12-4 to TRBJ2-3; TCRdb designates TRBD1, a call that cannot be tested without DNA. This CDR3 region has 16 residues. This chain's CDR3 is CASSLTGTPSTDTQYF.

CDR3 residues: CASSKSAGDSYNEQFF. The rearrangement uses TRBV27 and TRBJ2-1. Germline loops: CDR1 MNHEY, CDR2 SMNVEV (reference sequence). CDR3 length equals 16 residues.

The V and J genes are TRBV19 and TRBJ1-1; TCRdb lists TRBD1, though no DNA is available to test this call. The CDR3 sequence is 14 residues long. CDR1 and CDR2 (germline): LNHDA, SQIVND (reference sequence). CDR3: CASSIKGANTEAFF. Full variable domain (remainder filled in from reference TRBV19 and TRBJ1-1): DGGITQSPKYLFRKEGQNVTLSCEQNLNHDAMYWYRQDPGQGLRLIYYSQIVNDFQKGDIAEGYSVSREKKESFPLTVTSAQKNPTAFYLCASSIKGANTEAFFGQGTRLTVV.

The rearrangement uses TRBV5-1 and TRBJ2-7; without DNA, the TCRdb call of TRBD2 cannot be checked. Per germline, CDR1 SGHRS and CDR2 YFSETQ. CDR3 length: 12 amino acids. This CDR3 is CASSLGGHEQYF.

This chain joins TRBV7-2 and TRBJ2-2; TCRdb's D gene call, TRBD1, goes unchecked for lack of DNA. The CDR3 extends over 16 amino acids. Germline V gene data show CDR1 as SGHTA and CDR2 as FQGNSA. The CDR3 sequence is CASSLDGGGRTGELFF.

CDR3 sequence reads: CASQGRVYEQYF. This chain joins TRBV7-2 and TRBJ2-7; the TRBD1 assignment by TCRdb is unverifiable without DNA. The CDR3 has 12 amino acids. Germline V lookup: CDR1 SGHTA, CDR2 FQGNSA.

The V gene is TRBV11-2, the J gene TRBJ1-2. This CDR3 contains 12 residues. Germline-derived CDR1 and CDR2 are SGHAT and FQNNGV. The chain's CDR3 is CASSSNQDGYTF.

CDR3 sequence reads: CASTRSGTGINQPQHF. The J gene is TRBJ1-5, the V gene TRBV12-3 or TRBV12-4; the D call of TRBD1 rests on TCRdb alone, since no DNA is present to check it. The CDR3 has 16 residues.

The chain uses TRBV7-9 and TRBJ1-5. The V gene's germline CDR1 is SEHNR and CDR2 FQNEAQ (reference sequence). The CDR3 runs 15 residues. This chain's CDR3 is CASSLGTMRDQPQHF.

This chain joins TRBV7-9 and TRBJ1-4. The CDR3 has 16 residues. The germline CDR1 and CDR2 sequences are SEHNR and FQNEAQ (reference sequence). The CDR3 here is CASSFGREGTNEKLFF.

J is TRBJ1-1 and V is TRBV6-5. Germline CDR1 is MNHEY and CDR2 is SVGAGI. CDR3 size: 12 residues. CDR3: CASSTQGTEAFF.

The chain uses TRBV11-1 and TRBJ2-3; TCRdb's D call of TRBD1 is untestable without DNA. The CDR3 is made up of 19 amino acids. Looked up from germline, CDR1 is SGHAT and CDR2 is FQDESV (reference sequence). The CDR3 spells CASSSIFVRDTVSTDTQYF.

The chain employs TRBV9 and TRBJ2-2; TCRdb's D call, TRBD1, is unchecked because there is no DNA. There are 14 residues in the CDR3. Looked up from germline, CDR1 is SGDLS and CDR2 is YYNGEE. This chain's CDR3 is CASSEALGAGELFF.